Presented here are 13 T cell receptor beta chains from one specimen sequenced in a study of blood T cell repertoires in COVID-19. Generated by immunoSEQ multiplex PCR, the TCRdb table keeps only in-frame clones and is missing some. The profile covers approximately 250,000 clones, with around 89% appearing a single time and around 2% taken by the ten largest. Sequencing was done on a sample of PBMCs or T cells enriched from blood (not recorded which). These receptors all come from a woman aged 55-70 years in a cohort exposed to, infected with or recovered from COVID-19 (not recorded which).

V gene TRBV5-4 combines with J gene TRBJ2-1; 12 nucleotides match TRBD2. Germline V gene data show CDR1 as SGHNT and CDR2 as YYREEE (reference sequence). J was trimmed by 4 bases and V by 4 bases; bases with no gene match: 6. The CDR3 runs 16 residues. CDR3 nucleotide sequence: TGTGCCAGCAGCGTCCTAGCGGGAGGGAAATACAATGAGCAGTTCTTC. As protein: CASSVLAGGKYNEQFF.

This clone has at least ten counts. CDR3 amino acids: CASSQDLAGGGETQYF. The CDR3, as DNA: TGTGCCAGCAGCCAAGATCTAGCGGGAGGGGGAGAGACCCAGTACTTC. The chain is built from TRBV4-2 and TRBJ2-5; 12 bases agree with TRBD2. Germline-derived CDR1 and CDR2 are LGHNA and YNFKEQ. This CDR3 has 16 amino acids. V lost 0 bases to trimming and J lost 4 bases; unmatched junction nucleotides: 3.

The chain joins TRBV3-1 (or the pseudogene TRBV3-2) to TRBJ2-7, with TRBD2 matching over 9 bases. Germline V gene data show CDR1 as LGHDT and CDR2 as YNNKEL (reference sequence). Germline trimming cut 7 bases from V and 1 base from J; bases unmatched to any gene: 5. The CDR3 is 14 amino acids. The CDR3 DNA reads TGTGCCAGCACCGTGACTAGCGGTTCCTACGAGCAGTACTTC. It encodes CASTVTSGSYEQYF.

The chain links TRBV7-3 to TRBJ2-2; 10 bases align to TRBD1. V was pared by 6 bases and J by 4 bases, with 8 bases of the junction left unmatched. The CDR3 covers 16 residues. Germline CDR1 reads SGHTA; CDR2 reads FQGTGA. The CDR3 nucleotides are TGTGCCAGCAGTTCCGGGACAGGGGCTGTCACCGGGGAGCTGTTTTTT. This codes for CASSSGTGAVTGELFF.

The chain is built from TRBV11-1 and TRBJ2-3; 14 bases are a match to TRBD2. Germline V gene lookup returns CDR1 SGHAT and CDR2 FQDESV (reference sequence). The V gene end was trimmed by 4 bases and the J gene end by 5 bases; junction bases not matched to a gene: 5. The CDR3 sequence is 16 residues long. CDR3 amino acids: CASSYVGTSGRDTQYF. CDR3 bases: TGTGCCAGCAGCTACGTTGGGACTAGCGGGAGAGATACGCAGTATTTT.

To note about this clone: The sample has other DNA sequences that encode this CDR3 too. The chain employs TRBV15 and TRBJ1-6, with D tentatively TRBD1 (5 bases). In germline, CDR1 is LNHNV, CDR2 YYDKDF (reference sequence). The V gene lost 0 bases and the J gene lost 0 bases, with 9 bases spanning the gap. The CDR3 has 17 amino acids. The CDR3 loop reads CATSRDRGSSYNSPLHF. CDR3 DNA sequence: TGTGCCACCAGCAGAGATCGGGGGAGCTCCTATAATTCACCCCTCCACTTT.

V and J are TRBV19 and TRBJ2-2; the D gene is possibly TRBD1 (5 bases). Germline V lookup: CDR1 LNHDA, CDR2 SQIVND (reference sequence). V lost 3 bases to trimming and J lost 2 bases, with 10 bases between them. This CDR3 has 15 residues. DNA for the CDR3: TGTGCCAGTAGTATGTTCGGACAAAACACCGGGGAGCTGTTTTTT. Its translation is CASSMFGQNTGELFF.

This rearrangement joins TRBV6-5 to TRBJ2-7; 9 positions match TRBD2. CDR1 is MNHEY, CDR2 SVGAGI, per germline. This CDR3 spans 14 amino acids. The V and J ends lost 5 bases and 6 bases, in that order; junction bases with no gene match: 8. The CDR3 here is CASSNSGRSGEQYF. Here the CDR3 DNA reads TGTGCCAGCAGTAATAGCGGGAGATCTGGCGAGCAGTACTTC.

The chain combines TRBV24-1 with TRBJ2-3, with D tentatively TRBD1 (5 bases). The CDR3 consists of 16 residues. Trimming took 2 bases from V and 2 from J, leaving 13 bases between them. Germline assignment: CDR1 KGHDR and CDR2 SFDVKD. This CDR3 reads CATSDSGQGSTDTQYF. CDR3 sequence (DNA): TGTGCCACCAGTGATTCTGGACAAGGGTCCACAGATACGCAGTATTTT.

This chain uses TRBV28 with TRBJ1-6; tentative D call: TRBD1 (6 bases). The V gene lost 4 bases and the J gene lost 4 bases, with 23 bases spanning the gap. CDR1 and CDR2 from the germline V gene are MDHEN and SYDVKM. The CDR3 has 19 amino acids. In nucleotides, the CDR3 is TGTGCCAGCAGTTCGGCCACAGGGTTTCCCCGACCATATAATTCACCCCTCCACTTT. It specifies CASSSATGFPRPYNSPLHF.

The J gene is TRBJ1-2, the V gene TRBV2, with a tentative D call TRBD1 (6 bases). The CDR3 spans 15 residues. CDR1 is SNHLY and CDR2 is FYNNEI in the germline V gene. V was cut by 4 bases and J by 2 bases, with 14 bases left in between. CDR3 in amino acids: CASSAQTGVNYGYTF. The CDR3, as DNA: TGTGCCAGCAGTGCCCAGACAGGAGTCAACTATGGCTACACCTTC.

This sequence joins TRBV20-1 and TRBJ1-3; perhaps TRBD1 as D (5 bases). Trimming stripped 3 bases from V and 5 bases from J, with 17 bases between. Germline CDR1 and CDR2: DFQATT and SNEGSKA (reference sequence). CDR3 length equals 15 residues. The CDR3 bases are TGCAGTGCTAGTGGGGAGGCAGGGCGACGAAACACCATATATTTT. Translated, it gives CSASGEAGRRNTIYF.

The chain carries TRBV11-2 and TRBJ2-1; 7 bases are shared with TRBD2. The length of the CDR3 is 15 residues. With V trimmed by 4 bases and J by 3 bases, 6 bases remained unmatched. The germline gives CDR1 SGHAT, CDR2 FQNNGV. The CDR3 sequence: CASSSLADYYNEQFF. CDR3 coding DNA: TGTGCCAGCAGCTCCCTAGCGGACTACTACAATGAGCAGTTCTTC.